Sequencing of this T cell receptor (beta chain) was carried out in a study of CD4 T cells in relation to SARS-CoV-2 and coronaviruses (dated by TCRdb to the early 2020s). Looking at the study overall: Across all 12 patients in the full convalescent cohort, ages ranged from about 21 to 75 years, with a median of 38. Among the approximately 12 convalescent patients, 8 males and 4 females were included, and two of the subjects were Hispanic. HLA restriction was mapped for shared crossreactive spike epitopes using patient-derived lymphoblastoid cell lines. At the level of individual TCR clonotypes, the study evaluated whether memory CD4+ T cells crossreact between the spike proteins of SARS-CoV-2 and those of common cold coronaviruses. The Adaptive Biotechnologies TCR-sequencing kit was used for samples from a few pre-COVID donors and for the naive versus memory experiments, whereas the other data were Illumina-based. A different TCR-beta assay, based on Illumina, was used to sequence expansion assays from other donors in the study. Summary of the overall study and its limitations: Approximately 69% of donors had memory CD4+ clonotypes that crossrecognized SARS-CoV-2 and at least one common cold coronavirus spike. No donor contributed both pre-pandemic and post-infection samples, which limited tracing the source of pre-existing responses. The study was constrained by small numbers of patients and of tested TCRs. Since the crossreactivity analysis centred on spike protein, crossreactivity against other viral proteins was not assessed. Compared with monoreactive clones, crossreactive clones had significantly weaker SARS-CoV-2-driven expansion, a result consistent with antigenic imprinting. Sequencing of naive versus memory cells indicated that the assay detects memory recall responses, not primary responses primed during culture.

Uncultured naive and memory CD4+ T cell DNA received deep-resolution immunoSEQ TCR-beta sequencing. Per the source publication's procedure: During preprocessing, nonproductive sequences were discarded, as were any CDR3s that did not begin with C, did not end with F or W, or were shorter than 7 amino acids. Cultured and uncultured naive and memory CD4+ repertoires were searched for previously identified spike- and CEF-reactive CDR3s. After three terminal residues were trimmed from each end, CDR3 homology was quantified as pairwise Levenshtein distance using the stringdist R package. The immuneACCESS repertoire file appears here via TCRdb, limited to in-frame rearrangements. These files lack a portion of the clones; in checked studies, under half of the deficit traces to unresolved V genes, and the cause of the others is not known. V and J calls and clone size are those listed in that table; D and trimming were worked out from the DNA. The sample data list approximately 60,000 clones, and 92% of these were observed just once. Of the sample, around 0.41% is held by the ten largest clones.

The CDR3 runs 14 amino acids, cysteine and phenylalanine included. Here the CDR3 DNA is all that survives: 42 bases in frame from base 1. Compared with germline, V lacks 2 bases and J lacks 4 bases; bases without a gene match: 0. Reading the germline V gene gives CDR1 SGHVS and CDR2 FQNEAQ. As regards this clone: There is no known antigen for this receptor. Base qualities are not at hand, and no much larger clone is one base apart.

To separate naive from memory CD4+ T cells, cryopreserved PBMCs first underwent CD4 enrichment and then EasySep naive CD4+ T cell enrichment. Ficoll-Paque PLUS gradient centrifugation was used to isolate PBMCs from either whole blood or leukapheresis product. The PBMCs went either fresh into the expansion assay or into cryopreservation at -140 degrees C. The QIAamp Micro DNA Kit was used to extract genomic DNA from the CD4+ T cells. What was sequenced was naive CD4+ T cells from PBMCs. The cell subset or site tag for this specimen amounts to: naive CD4+ T cells isolated by negative enrichment. Recombination linked TRBV7-8 to TRBJ2-2, and 8 junction bases match TRBD1. This clonotype was sampled from an adult with COVID-19. The encoded CDR3 is CASSLQGATGELFF. The nucleotide sequence reads as follows: TGTGCCAGCAGCTTACAGGGGGCCACCGGGGAGCTGTTTTTT.